Following are 32 T cell receptor beta chains from one sample sequenced in a study of T cell responses to AZD1222 COVID-19 vaccine. Sequencing used immunoSEQ multiplex PCR; TCRdb keeps in-frame clones, though not all of them. The sample yields tens of thousands of clones, about 90% seen once. This specimen consisted of peripheral blood, obtained 28 days after the second AZD1222 dose. These receptors all come from an adult who received the AZD1222 COVID-19 vaccine.

V usage is TRBV7-2 and J usage is TRBJ2-1; possible D gene TRBD2, 5 bases. Germline CDR1 reads SGHTA; CDR2 reads FQGNSA. This CDR3 spans 14 amino acids. Trimming removed 6 bases at V and 1 base at J, with 10 bases between. The CDR3: CASRPGGSYNEQFF. The DNA for the CDR3 is TGTGCCAGCAGACCCGGAGGATCCTACAATGAGCAGTTCTTC.

There are a few counts of this clone. The gene calls are TRBV6-2 or TRBV6-3 and TRBJ2-5; TRBD1 might be the D (6 bases). V gave up 3 bases and J gave up 4 bases, with 9 bases separating them. CDR1 is MNHEY, CDR2 SVGEGT, per germline. The CDR3 spans 13 residues. The CDR3 protein is CASSYQGPETQYF. The CDR3 nucleotides read TGTGCCAGCAGTTATCAGGGGCCAGAGACCCAGTACTTC.

The V and J genes are TRBV5-5 and TRBJ2-2, with D unclear. This CDR3 contains 12 residues. Between the trimmed V and J ends, which lost 4 bases and 4 bases, there was a span of 5 bases. Germline V CDR1 and CDR2: SGHKS, YYEKEE (reference sequence). As DNA, the CDR3 is TGTGCCAGCAGCGGGGTCACCGGGGAGCTGTTTTTT. This gives the protein CASSGVTGELFF.

The CDR3 protein is CASSSPTYEQYF. CDR3 coding DNA: TGTGCCAGCAGCTCACCCACCTACGAGCAGTACTTC. V is TRBV5-5 and J is TRBJ2-7, with no clear D. The CDR3 spans 12 residues. V was cut by 3 bases and J by 2 bases, with 6 bases left in between. The germline CDR1 and CDR2 sequences are SGHKS and YYEKEE (reference sequence).

V gene TRBV7-2 combines with J gene TRBJ1-6; D is uncertain. The CDR3 spans 16 residues. Trimming shortened V by 5 bases and J by 6 bases, and 17 bases separated the two germline ends. Germline V gene lookup returns CDR1 SGHTA and CDR2 FQGNSA. CDR3 nucleotide sequence: TGTGCCAGCAGCCCCCGCGCGGGAGGATTTAATTCACCCCTCCACTTT. This sequence encodes CASSPRAGGFNSPLHF.

This clone occurred once. The genes are TRBV28 and TRBJ2-3; D is unclear. The germline V gene encodes CDR1 MDHEN and CDR2 SYDVKM. Between the trimmed V and J ends, which lost 1 base and 1 base, there was a span of 9 bases. This CDR3 is built from 15 residues. CDR3 region: CASSLSSSGTDTQYF. The CDR3 DNA is TGTGCCAGCAGTTTATCTTCCAGCGGCACAGATACGCAGTATTTT. Together with reference TRBV28 and TRBJ2-3, the CDR3 gives the full variable domain: DVKVTQSSRYLVKRTGEKVFLECVQDMDHENMFWYRQDPGLGLRLIYFSYDVKMKEKGDIPEGYSVSREKKERFSLILESASTNQTSMYLCASSLSSSGTDTQYFGPGTRLTVL.

The chain has TRBV4-2 and TRBJ2-7, with TRBD2 identical over 7 bases. Unmatched junction bases numbered 5, after V lost 1 base and J lost 2 bases. Per the germline V gene, CDR1 is LGHNA and CDR2 is YNFKEQ. The CDR3 spans 15 residues. The CDR3, as DNA: TGTGCCAGCAGCCAAGGGCTAGCGGAGACCTACGAGCAGTACTTC. This translates into CASSQGLAETYEQYF.

The V gene is TRBV20-1, the J gene TRBJ2-1; D is undetermined. This CDR3 has 11 residues. Trimming left V 3 bases short and J 7 bases short, with 7 bases between. Per germline, CDR1 DFQATT and CDR2 SNEGSKA (reference sequence). The CDR3 sequence: CSASFGNEQFF. CDR3 in DNA: TGCAGTGCTAGCTTTGGAAATGAGCAGTTCTTC.

V is TRBV4-2 and J is TRBJ2-1; tentative D call: TRBD2 (5 bases). This CDR3 has 15 amino acids. The V and J ends lost 1 base and 4 bases respectively, with 11 bases between them. Germline V lookup: CDR1 LGHNA, CDR2 YNFKEQ. CDR3: CASSQARAAYNEQFF. The CDR3, as DNA: TGTGCCAGCAGCCAAGCGCGGGCAGCTTACAATGAGCAGTTCTTC.

CDR3 sequence reads: CATRRQGLYEQYF. The CDR3 nucleotides read TGTGCCACAAGACGGCAGGGTCTCTACGAGCAGTACTTC. This sequence joins TRBV6-5 and TRBJ2-7, with TRBD1 as a possible D gene (5 bases). V was shortened by 10 bases and J by 3 bases, with 16 bases between the two germline ends. The CDR3 covers 13 residues. Germline CDR1 and CDR2: MNHEY and SVGAGI.

The chain is built from TRBV5-1 and TRBJ1-1; the D gene is possibly TRBD1 (5 bases). The CDR3 contains 15 residues. Trimming removed 6 bases at V and 5 bases at J, with 20 bases between. Germline V gives CDR1 SGHRS, CDR2 YFSETQ. This CDR3 reads CASTLGGSGRTEAFF. CDR3 in DNA: TGCGCCAGCACCCTGGGGGGGTCAGGGAGGACTGAAGCTTTCTTT.

J is TRBJ1-2 and V is TRBV5-1; D is undetermined. Germline CDR1 SGHRS, CDR2 YFSETQ. The CDR3 runs to 14 residues. The V gene lost 0 bases and the J gene lost 4 bases, with 10 bases spanning the gap. The CDR3 sequence: CASSLEGATYGYTF. The CDR3 coding sequence is TGCGCCAGCAGCTTGGAGGGTGCTACCTATGGCTACACCTTC. The whole variable domain, remainder taken from reference TRBV5-1 and TRBJ1-2, is KAGVTQTPRYLIKTRGQQVTLSCSPISGHRSVSWYQQTPGQGLQFLFEYFSETQRNKGNFPGRFSGRQFSNSRSEMNVSTLELGDSALYLCASSLEGATYGYTFGSGTRLTVV.

The V call is TRBV6-5, the J call TRBJ2-1; a weak D match, TRBD2 (6 bases). Between the trimmed V and J ends, which lost 6 bases and 7 bases, there was a span of 16 bases. The CDR3 is made up of 14 amino acids. The germline CDR1 and CDR2 sequences are MNHEY and SVGAGI. CDR3 bases: TGTGCCAGCAGCCACCGGGGGTCCGGTAATGAGCAGTTCTTC. This encodes CASSHRGSGNEQFF.

This clone was observed a handful of times. The gene calls are TRBV4-2 and TRBJ2-3; 10 nucleotides line up with TRBD2. This CDR3 is built from 15 residues. Trimming at V came to 6 bases and at J to 2 bases, leaving 5 bases not matched to a gene. From germline, CDR1 is LGHNA and CDR2 YNFKEQ. CDR3 DNA: TGTGCCAGCAGGGAGACTAGCGGGCACACAGATACGCAGTATTTT. As protein: CASRETSGHTDTQYF.

The chain has TRBV11-2 and TRBJ1-2; no definite D call. The CDR3 consists of 15 residues. V dropped 2 bases and J dropped 4 bases, with 14 bases sitting between them. The V gene's germline CDR1 is SGHAT and CDR2 FQNNGV. This CDR3 reads CASSLSVSSLYGYTF. The CDR3 DNA reads TGTGCCAGCAGCTTATCGGTCAGCTCGCTCTATGGCTACACCTTC. Full variable domain (rest looked up from reference TRBV11-2 and TRBJ1-2): EAGVAQSPRYKIIEKRQSVAFWCNPISGHATLYWYQQILGQGPKLLIQFQNNGVVDDSQLPKDRFSAERLKGVDSTLKIQPAKLEDSAVYLCASSLSVSSLYGYTFGSGTRLTVV.

The chain is built from TRBV18 and TRBJ1-5; 9 bases are shared with TRBD1. The J segment lost 6 bases and the V segment lost 6 bases, leaving 6 bases of the junction unmatched. The CDR3 covers 14 residues. Germline V gives CDR1 KGHSH, CDR2 LQKENI. The CDR3 sequence: CASSHRGQGQPQHF. The DNA of the CDR3 is TGTGCCAGCTCTCACAGGGGGCAGGGTCAGCCCCAGCATTTT.

J is TRBJ2-4 and V is TRBV6-2 or TRBV6-3, with 8 bases matching TRBD2. The CDR3 spans 15 residues. The J segment lost 6 bases and the V segment lost 2 bases, leaving 6 bases of the junction unmatched. The germline V gene encodes CDR1 MNHEY and CDR2 SVGEGT. The CDR3 bases are TGTGCCAGCAGTTACCTAAGCGGGAGCGGAAACATTCAGTACTTC. Protein: CASSYLSGSGNIQYF.

This clone was observed a handful of times. The gene calls are TRBV4-1 and TRBJ2-1; weak D call: TRBD2 (6 bases). The length of the CDR3 is 17 residues. Trimming left V 2 bases short and J 5 bases short, with 19 bases between. The germline V gene encodes CDR1 MGHRA and CDR2 YSYEKL. The chain's CDR3 is CASSQRPFGRGDNEQFF. The CDR3, as DNA: TGCGCCAGCAGCCAAAGACCCTTCGGGAGAGGAGACAATGAGCAGTTCTTC.

This clone was observed a few times. The chain is built from TRBV2 and TRBJ1-1; perhaps TRBD1 as D (6 bases). This CDR3 has 13 amino acids. The V and J ends lost 2 bases and 5 bases respectively, with 9 bases between them. Germline CDR1 reads SNHLY; CDR2 reads FYNNEI. Here the CDR3 reads CASSEMRGTEAFF. DNA of the CDR3: TGTGCCAGCAGTGAAATGAGGGGGACTGAAGCTTTCTTT.

The genes are TRBV7-2 and TRBJ2-3, with a weak D call TRBD2 (6 bases). CDR1 is SGHTA, CDR2 FQGNSA, per germline. This CDR3 is built from 16 residues. Trimming removed 1 base from V and 2 bases from J, with 13 bases in between. The DNA for the CDR3 is TGTGCCAGCAGCTTAGTAGTTGCGGGAACCACAGATACGCAGTATTTT. Its translation is CASSLVVAGTTDTQYF. Combining the CDR3 with reference TRBV7-2 and TRBJ2-3 gives the whole variable domain GAGVSQSPSNKVTEKGKDVELRCDPISGHTALYWYRQSLGQGLEFLIYFQGNSAPDKSGLPSDRFSAERTGGSVSTLTIQRTQQEDSAVYLCASSLVVAGTTDTQYFGPGTRLTVL.

The V gene is TRBV12-3 or TRBV12-4, the J gene TRBJ2-7; D is unclear. This CDR3 has 11 residues. Trimming left V 2 bases short and J 3 bases short, with 2 bases between. CDR3 protein: CASSLNYEQYF. CDR3 DNA sequence: TGTGCCAGCAGTTTAAACTACGAGCAGTACTTC.

The chain carries TRBV5-1 and TRBJ2-7; TRBD2 aligns across 14 bases. The CDR3 is made up of 17 amino acids. V lost 3 bases, J lost 2 bases, and 7 bases stayed unmatched. Germline-derived CDR1 and CDR2 are SGHRS and YFSETQ. This CDR3 is CASSSRTSGRTAYEQYF. The CDR3 DNA sequence: TGCGCCAGCAGCTCCCGGACTAGCGGGAGGACGGCCTACGAGCAGTACTTC.

The chain is built from TRBV14 and TRBJ2-7; D gene uncertain. From germline, CDR1 is SGHDN and CDR2 FVKESK. The CDR3 contains 13 residues. V gave up 6 bases and J gave up 0 bases, with 9 bases separating them. Written as DNA, the CDR3 is TGTGCCAGCAGACAAACAGCCTCCTACGAGCAGTACTTC. Amino acid sequence: CASRQTASYEQYF.

This clone was detected a few times. The chain recombines TRBV5-5 with TRBJ1-5, with TRBD1 identical over 11 bases. Germline V CDR1 and CDR2: SGHKS, YYEKEE (reference sequence). V was clipped by 5 bases and J by 2 bases; unmatched bases: 9. The CDR3 loop spans 17 amino acids. CDR3 in DNA: TGTGCCAGCAGACCTGGACAGGGGGCCGGAGGCAATCAGCCCCAGCATTTT. It codes for CASRPGQGAGGNQPQHF.

The CDR3 DNA reads as TGTGCCAGCAGTGGCCAGGGGGGATTCAACTATGGCTACACCTTC. Translated: CASSGQGGFNYGYTF. The chain joins TRBV25-1 to TRBJ1-2, with 7 positions matching TRBD1. Trimming at V came to 4 bases and at J to 2 bases, leaving 7 bases not matched to a gene. Per the germline V gene, CDR1 is MGHDK and CDR2 is SYGVNS. The CDR3 runs 15 residues.

The rearrangement joins TRBV5-1 to TRBJ2-1, with D maybe TRBD1 (5 bases). V gave up 2 bases and J gave up 5 bases, with 8 bases separating them. The V gene's germline CDR1 is SGHRS and CDR2 YFSETQ. There are 13 residues in the CDR3. CDR3 sequence: CASSLSRDNEQFF. The CDR3 DNA is TGCGCCAGCAGCTTATCCAGGGACAATGAGCAGTTCTTC.

This clone was observed many times. The chain combines TRBV24-1 with TRBJ1-1; D is undetermined. The CDR3 is 13 residues long. Trimming shortened V by 0 bases and J by 4 bases, and 5 bases separated the two germline ends. The V gene's germline CDR1 is KGHDR and CDR2 SFDVKD. In nucleotides, the CDR3 is TGTGCCACCAGTGATTTGGAGTTCACTGAAGCTTTCTTT. Amino acids: CATSDLEFTEAFF.

This clone was recorded a few times. The V gene is TRBV7-3, the J gene TRBJ2-1; D perhaps matches TRBD1 (5 bases). Per germline, CDR1 SGHTA and CDR2 FQGTGA. V was cut by 5 bases and J by 0 bases, with 20 bases left in between. This CDR3 spans 18 amino acids. Here the CDR3 DNA reads TGTGCCAGCAGCCCAGACTTTGTATGGGGCAGCTCCTACAATGAGCAGTTCTTC. It codes for CASSPDFVWGSSYNEQFF.

The rearrangement joins TRBV6-1 to TRBJ2-2; D call uncertain. Germline loops: CDR1 MNHNS, CDR2 SASEGT. This CDR3 is 13 amino acids long. The V and J ends lost 3 bases and 3 bases respectively, with 5 bases between them. In DNA form, the CDR3 reads TGTGCCAGCAGTGATGGGGACACCGGGGAGCTGTTTTTT. Translation: CASSDGDTGELFF.

The chain employs TRBV3-1 (or the pseudogene TRBV3-2) and TRBJ2-1, with D uncertain. CDR3 length: 16 residues. The V gene lost 0 bases and the J gene lost 4 bases, with 13 bases spanning the gap. CDR1 and CDR2 (germline): LGHDT, YNNKEL (reference sequence). CDR3 sequence: CASSQEVASMYNEQFF. CDR3 nucleotide sequence: TGTGCCAGCAGCCAAGAAGTCGCAAGCATGTACAATGAGCAGTTCTTC.

V and J are TRBV15 and TRBJ1-2; D is ambiguous. This CDR3 spans 14 amino acids. The germline V gene encodes CDR1 LNHNV and CDR2 YYDKDF (reference sequence). Trimming cost V 1 base and J 2 bases, with 8 bases left between them. The CDR3 DNA reads TGTGCCACCAGCAGAGGAAACAGAAACTATGGCTACACCTTC. Translating gives CATSRGNRNYGYTF.

The V gene is TRBV9, the J gene TRBJ1-1; tentatively, D is TRBD1 (6 bases). CDR1 and CDR2 (germline): SGDLS, YYNGEE. The CDR3 has 16 amino acids. Trimming left V 4 bases short and J 0 bases short, with 16 bases between. This CDR3 reads CASSPRADSMNTEAFF. As DNA, the CDR3 is TGTGCCAGCAGCCCTAGGGCGGACAGCATGAACACTGAAGCTTTCTTT.